The 20 T cell receptor beta chains below all came from one sample that was sequenced in a study of T cells after yellow fever vaccination. TCRdb redid the calling of the 5' RACE reads with MiXCR, one entry per CDR3 protein. The table includes 620,000 or so distinct CDR3 sequences, 10% to 15% detected once. Sequenced here: PBMCs, sampled on the day of the yellow fever booster vaccination. Every receptor here comes from a man younger than 40 who received the YFV17D yellow fever vaccine.

This clonotype has only a few counts. The CDR3 sequence: CSASVPRATNEKLFF. The CDR3 nucleotides are TGCAGTGCTAGTGTACCTCGGGCAACTAATGAAAAACTGTTTTTT. The chain recombines TRBV20-1 with TRBJ1-4; D call uncertain. The CDR3 is 15 amino acids. V lost 3 bases and J 0 bases, leaving 11 bases between the germline ends. Germline V gives CDR1 DFQATT, CDR2 SNEGSKA (reference sequence).

This clonotype was detected many times. The chain joins TRBV3-1 to TRBJ2-7; TRBD2 is a possible D gene (5 bases). With 6 bases removed from V and 1 base from J, the gap between germline ends came to 19 bases. This CDR3 spans 16 amino acids. The germline gives CDR1 LGHDT, CDR2 YNNKEL (reference sequence). The CDR3 DNA reads as TGTGCCAGCAGGCCTGAGGGCGGTTCGTCTTCCTACGAGCAGTACTTC. Residues: CASRPEGGSSSYEQYF.

Only a few counts were recorded for this clonotype. This sequence joins TRBV23-1 and TRBJ2-5; 11 nucleotides align to TRBD1. TRBV23-1 is noted as an ORF with a role that remains uncertain. Trimming at V came to 9 bases and at J to 5 bases, leaving 8 bases not matched to a gene. This CDR3 has 14 residues. The CDR3 region has the DNA TGCGCCAGGATCCGGGACAGGGGGAGGGAGACCCAGTACTTC. It is translated as CARIRDRGRETQYF.

This clonotype was seen only a few times. The rearrangement uses TRBV20-1 and TRBJ2-1; 11 bases match TRBD2. CDR1 is DFQATT and CDR2 is SNEGSKA in the germline V gene (reference sequence). The CDR3 is 12 amino acids. V lost 8 bases, J lost 7 bases, and 4 bases stayed unmatched. CDR3 nucleotides: TGCAGTCTAGCGGGAGGCCTTAATGAGCAGTTCTTC. Amino acids: CSLAGGLNEQFF.

The chain links TRBV11-3 to TRBJ2-1; tentative D call: TRBD1 (6 bases). The CDR3 has 13 residues. From germline, CDR1 is SGHNT and CDR2 YENEEA. The V and J ends lost 4 bases and 10 bases respectively, with 14 bases between them. The CDR3 coding sequence is TGTGCCAGCAGCTCAGACACAGGGATCGAGCAGTTCTTC. This translates into CASSSDTGIEQFF.

The rearrangement uses TRBV18 and TRBJ1-6; 7 bases map to TRBD1. V lost 3 bases and J lost 6; bases outside the gene matches: 8. The CDR3 is 16 amino acids. Per germline, CDR1 KGHSH and CDR2 LQKENI. This CDR3 reads CASSPGEGALNSPLHF. CDR3 bases: TGTGCCAGCTCACCCGGCGAGGGGGCGCTTAATTCACCCCTCCACTTT.

The V call is TRBV15, the J call TRBJ2-2; D is uncertain. The CDR3 contains 14 residues. Germline CDR1 reads LNHNV; CDR2 reads YYDKDF (reference sequence). V was pared by 1 base and J by 6 bases, with 9 bases between. In DNA form, the CDR3 reads TGTGCCACCAGCAGAGGAGAGGAAGCCGGGGAGCTGTTTTTT. Translation: CATSRGEEAGELFF.

This clonotype was recorded at least ten times. The CDR3 loop reads CASSFGQYNQPQHF. The CDR3 region has the DNA TGTGCCAGCAGCTTCGGACAGTACAATCAGCCCCAGCATTTT. The chain couples TRBV5-6 to TRBJ1-5; tentatively, D is TRBD1 (6 bases). CDR3 size: 14 residues. V was cut by 2 bases and J by 3 bases, with 9 bases left in between. Germline loops: CDR1 SGHDT, CDR2 YYEEEE.

CDR3 loop: CASSQVGTLRRGEETQYF. In DNA form, the CDR3 reads TGCGCCAGCAGCCAGGTTGGGACCCTTAGACGGGGCGAAGAGACCCAGTACTTC. The genes are TRBV4-1 and TRBJ2-5, with D possibly called TRBD1 or TRBD2 (5 bases each). The CDR3 spans 18 residues. V lost 3 bases, J lost 3 bases, and 23 bases lay in between. Germline V gene data show CDR1 as MGHRA and CDR2 as YSYEKL.

This clonotype was detected a few times. The chain employs TRBV4-3 and TRBJ1-5; D remains ambiguous. Germline V gene lookup returns CDR1 LGHNA and CDR2 YSLEER. CDR3 length equals 15 residues. Trimming took off 1 base at V and 0 bases at J, with 7 bases between the two ends. The CDR3 loop is CASSQGVYSNQPQHF. The CDR3 DNA reads as TGCGCCAGCAGCCAAGGAGTATATAGCAATCAGCCCCAGCATTTT.

This clonotype has a handful of counts. The gene calls are TRBV10-3 and TRBJ2-1; 9 bases are a match to TRBD1. This CDR3 contains 14 residues. V trimming: 10 bases; J trimming: 4 bases; junction bases outside the gene matches: 8. Germline V gives CDR1 ENHRY, CDR2 SYGVKD. The CDR3 sequence is CATRGGQGYNEQFF. The CDR3 bases are TGTGCCACCCGGGGCGGACAGGGGTACAATGAGCAGTTCTTC.

The J gene is TRBJ2-3, the V gene TRBV7-8, with D perhaps TRBD2 (5 bases). The CDR3 covers 13 residues. Germline V gene lookup returns CDR1 SGHVS and CDR2 FQNEAQ. Trimming took off 4 bases at V and 3 bases at J, with 8 bases between the two ends. The CDR3 nucleotides read TGTGCCAGCAGCTCGTGGGAGACAGATACGCAGTATTTT. This sequence encodes CASSSWETDTQYF.

The chain links TRBV7-2 to TRBJ2-1; 8 bases align to TRBD2. Germline CDR1 is SGHTA and CDR2 is FQGNSA. V shed 1 base, J shed 4 bases, and the junction held 6 bases outside the gene matches. The CDR3 sequence is 16 residues long. CDR3 DNA sequence: TGTGCCAGCAGCTTAGTTTTGCTAGCGGGTTACAATGAGCAGTTCTTC. It translates to CASSLVLLAGYNEQFF.

The CDR3 reads CASSSQGAAAGELFF. CDR3 DNA: TGTGCCAGCAGCTCGCAGGGGGCTGCGGCCGGGGAGCTGTTTTTT. V and J are TRBV5-6 and TRBJ2-2; 8 bases are a match to TRBD1. This CDR3 has 15 residues. Per germline, CDR1 SGHDT and CDR2 YYEEEE. Trimming at V came to 3 bases and at J to 6 bases, leaving 7 bases not matched to a gene.

The rearrangement links TRBV6-2 or TRBV6-3 to TRBJ2-1; maybe TRBD1 (5 bases). Germline V CDR1 and CDR2: MNHEY, SVGEGT. The CDR3 is 16 residues long. Trimming left V 2 bases short and J 0 bases short, with 11 bases between. CDR3 DNA sequence: TGTGCCAGCAGTTACGGGGCTAGGCCCTCCTACAATGAGCAGTTCTTC. Amino acids: CASSYGARPSYNEQFF.

The gene calls are TRBV15 and TRBJ2-7; tentatively, D is TRBD2 (6 bases). CDR1 LNHNV and CDR2 YYDKDF come from the germline V gene (reference sequence). The CDR3 has 12 residues. V was cut by 1 base and J by 12 bases, with 13 bases left in between. The CDR3 sequence is CATSRANGSPYF. CDR3 nucleotides: TGTGCCACCAGCAGAGCGAACGGGAGCCCGTACTTC. The entire variable domain, with the rest obtained from reference TRBV15 and TRBJ2-7, is as follows: DAMVIQNPRYQVTQFGKPVTLSCSQTLNHNVMYWYQQKSSQAPKLLFHYYDKDFNNEADTPDNFQSRRPNTSFCFLDIRSPGLGDTAMYLCATSRANGSPYFGPGTRLTVT.

This rearrangement joins TRBV12-3 or TRBV12-4 to TRBJ2-2; 10 bases fit TRBD1. The V segment lost 2 bases and the J segment 4 bases; nucleotides outside the gene matches: 16. The CDR3 totals 20 residues. Here the CDR3 DNA reads TGTGCCAGCAGTTTAAGGGGGACAGGGGCGGTTAAGTACAGCACCGGGGAGCTGTTTTTT. This sequence encodes CASSLRGTGAVKYSTGELFF.

There are a few counts of this clonotype. The chain couples TRBV3-1 to TRBJ2-5; D gene uncertain. Trimming shortened V by 4 bases and J by 1 base, and 13 bases separated the two germline ends. This CDR3 contains 15 residues. Germline-derived CDR1 and CDR2 are LGHDT and YNNKEL (reference sequence). CDR3 loop: CASSLSERPQETQYF. The CDR3 DNA is TGTGCCAGCAGCCTCTCCGAGCGACCCCAAGAGACCCAGTACTTC.

This clonotype was seen a few times. The chain employs TRBV20-1 and TRBJ1-4; D unclear. Per the germline V gene, CDR1 is DFQATT and CDR2 is SNEGSKA (reference sequence). There are 14 residues in the CDR3. V was pared by 5 bases and J by 0 bases, with 10 bases between. CDR3 region: CSALVDATNEKLFF. Here the CDR3 DNA reads TGCAGTGCTTTAGTGGATGCAACTAATGAAAAACTGTTTTTT.

The CDR3 protein is CASSKGVETQYF. CDR3 in DNA: TGTGCCAGCAGCAAGGGGGTGGAGACCCAGTACTTC. The V and J genes are TRBV6-6 and TRBJ2-5; the D gene is possibly TRBD1 (6 bases). V gave up 6 bases and J gave up 5 bases, with 10 bases separating them. Germline CDR1 is MNHNY and CDR2 is SVGAGI (reference sequence). CDR3 length: 12 residues.